This T cell receptor beta chain was found in a study of T cells in Graves' hyperthyroidism and ophthalmopathy (dated by TCRdb to the late 2010s). About the investigation overall: Peripheral blood samples were taken at the time of initial diagnosis, prior to any treatment. A discovery cohort of roughly 96 patients, roughly 43 with Graves' ophthalmopathy and more than 55 with stable Graves' hyperthyroidism, was used to find distinguishing TCR V-J signatures. Whether ophthalmopathy could be predicted prospectively was tested in an independent validation cohort made up of 18 hyperthyroidism patients plus 17 patients who later progressed to ophthalmopathy. The approximately 98 discovery patients were randomly divided into training and test sets at a 7:3 ratio. The study also compared thyroid tissue and blood T-cell repertoires from a handful of Graves' hyperthyroidism patients. After blood sampling, hyperthyroidism patients were treated with methimazole at a starting dose of 30 mg daily, and ophthalmopathy patients were treated with high-dose intravenous methylprednisolone. According to the paper, TCR Vbeta CDR3 sequencing was carried out on roughly 130 peripheral blood samples, which came from fewer than 50 ophthalmopathy, under 80 hyperthyroidism and roughly 17 progressor patients.

Paper-wide results and their limitations: No statistical method was used to set the sample size in advance, and investigators knew the group allocation. A model built on a 13 V-J signature distinguished ophthalmopathy from stable hyperthyroidism, reaching 87.88% sensitivity and around 81% specificity in cross-validation and 80%/75% in testing. In validation, the model predicted progression to ophthalmopathy a median of roughly six months before onset, with around 70% sensitivity and 72.22% specificity. Most expanded thyroid clonotypes (frequency above 0.001) were also found in blood, which suggests that blood repertoires may mirror thyroid immune responses.

Based on the germline V gene, the CDR1 and CDR2 sequences are MGHRA and YSYEKL. From the cysteine through the phenylalanine, the CDR3 covers 14 amino acids. Only CDR3 DNA is held: 42 bases, read in frame from base 1. Trimming at the junction amounts to 0 bases on V and 11 bases on J, and the germline ends lie 16 bases apart. Amplification of TCR beta CDR3 regions was carried out from RNA transcripts. A first-round RT-PCR of the TCR CDR3 used the HTBI primer set with the Qiagen OneStep RT-PCR kit. A second multiplex PCR round built the libraries, followed by size selection and purification. Paired-end sequencing of the libraries was performed with 100 bp reads on an Illumina HiSeq2000. Turning to the authors' computational methods: Raw data were processed with SOAPnuke, discarding reads with adapters, uncalled bases, mean Phred below 15, or no exact constant-primer or identifier match. COPE v1.2.5 was used to merge high-quality paired reads, and clonotypes were defined as unique nucleotide sequences. Clonotypes were aligned to IMGT TRBV, TRBD and TRBJ reference segments using MiTCR v1.1. The analysis was restricted to V-J combinations with a frequency above 0.0001, which together covered roughly 99% of the repertoires. The TCS score was defined as the ratio of F50 (clonal expansion) to E x V (chaos), calculated using BLOSUM62-based TCRdist between CDR3 peptides within each V-J. Welch's t-statistics and random forest reduced fewer than 550 V-J features to roughly 13, which were used in a naive Bayes classifier (R e1071). The raw public reads went through TCRdb reprocessing: fastp at Q25, MiXCR clone calling, in-frame beta chains kept. Each entry merges the rows of one CDR3 protein and shows their most common DNA and genes. In this record, the V and J calls reflect TCRdb's handling and not the investigators' own analysis. This sample has 360,000 or so distinct CDR3 sequences in its table, and about 18% of those were observed once. The ten largest make up about 4% of the sample.

Stable Graves' hyperthyroidism was defined as the absence of progression to ophthalmopathy over 18 months of follow-up. Hyperthyroidism patients were newly diagnosed, with disease duration under 2 months, and aged 18 to 65 years. Exclusion was applied to patients with uncontrolled infections, other autoimmune diseases, pregnancy or lactation. Diagnoses were based on clinical symptoms, serum thyroxine and TRAb, thyroid ultrasound and orbital computed tomography. Ficoll-Paque density gradient centrifugation was used to isolate PBMCs from approximately 11 ml of fresh peripheral blood. Total RNA was extracted with Trizol reagent, and quality was checked on an Agilent 2100 Bioanalyzer. This clonotype came up many times. Its antigen has not been determined. Within one base of it there is no much larger clone, and no base qualities were kept.

The sample comprised blood. The clonotype originates from a young woman with Graves' hyperthyroidism. The chain employs TRBV4-1 and TRBJ1-1; the D gene cannot be named for sure. The CDR3 in this case is CASSQEPLTSGAFF. The sequenced DNA: TGCGCCAGCAGCCAAGAACCTCTTACGTCAGGTGCTTTCTTT.